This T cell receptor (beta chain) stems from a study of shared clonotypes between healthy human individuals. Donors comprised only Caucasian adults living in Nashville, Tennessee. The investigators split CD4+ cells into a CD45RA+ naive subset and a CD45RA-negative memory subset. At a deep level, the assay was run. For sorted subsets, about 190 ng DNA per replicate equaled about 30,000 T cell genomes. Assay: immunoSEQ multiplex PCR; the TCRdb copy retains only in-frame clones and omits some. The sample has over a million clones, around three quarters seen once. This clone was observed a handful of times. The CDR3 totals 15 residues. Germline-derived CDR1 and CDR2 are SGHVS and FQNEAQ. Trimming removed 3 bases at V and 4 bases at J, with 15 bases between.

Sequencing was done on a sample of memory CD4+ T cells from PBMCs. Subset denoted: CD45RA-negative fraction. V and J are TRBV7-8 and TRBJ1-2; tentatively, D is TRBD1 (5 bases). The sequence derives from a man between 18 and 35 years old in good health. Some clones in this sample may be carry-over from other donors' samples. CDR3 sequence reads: CASSLLRGGAYGYTF. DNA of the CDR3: TGTGCCAGCAGCTTGCTGAGGGGAGGTGCCTATGGCTACACCTTC.